These 10 T cell receptor beta chains originate from one sample sequenced in a study of quantifying T cell responses using KT2 cells. At the level of the study: Reverse transcription used primers in the TCR alpha and beta constant regions.

A single-stranded UMI oligo with SP2 sequence was ligated to cDNA 3' ends. The first PCR ran 4 to 5 cycles with an equimolar RC1.1 and RC1.2 beta primer mix. TCRdb passed the UMI-ligation and nested PCR reads through MiXCR, listing each CDR3 protein once. The sample lists 40,000 to 50,000 distinct CDR3 sequences; 17% were seen once. Sequencing was performed on PBMCs spiked with cells of the T cell clone KT2. The receptor set was obtained from a human donor.

In this sample, this clonotype turned up a few times. This sequence joins TRBV6-8 and TRBJ1-6; the match to TRBD1 covers 10 bases. CDR1 and CDR2 from the germline V gene are MNHGY and SAAAGT. Trimming cost V 6 bases and J 7 bases; bases outside gene matches: 18. The CDR3 spans 19 residues. This chain's CDR3 is CASSPCRDRGKEKNSPLHF. The CDR3 DNA reads as TGTGCCAGCAGCCCATGCAGGGACAGGGGAAAGGAGAAGAATTCACCCCTCCACTTT.

V usage is TRBV4-3 and J usage is TRBJ2-3; D not certain. Per the germline V gene, CDR1 is LGHNA and CDR2 is YSLEER. Trimming removed 4 bases from V and 2 bases from J, with 13 bases in between. The CDR3 extends over 15 amino acids. CDR3 DNA sequence: TGCGCCAGCAGCCGGACCTTCCTGCCCACAGATACGCAGTATTTT. Translating it yields CASSRTFLPTDTQYF.

In this sample, this clonotype turned up many times. V usage is TRBV25-1 and J usage is TRBJ1-1, with TRBD1 identical over 12 bases. Germline V CDR1 and CDR2: MGHDK, SYGVNS. With 6 bases clipped from V and 5 bases from J, the junction kept 7 bases outside the gene matches. This CDR3 contains 15 residues. The CDR3 coding sequence is TGTGCCAGCAGCCCGGGACAGGGGGCATTTACTGAAGCTTTCTTT. This encodes CASSPGQGAFTEAFF.

This clonotype was observed at least ten times. The chain links TRBV20-1 to TRBJ1-6; TRBD1 is a possible D gene (6 bases). Germline V gene sequence: CDR1 DFQATT, CDR2 SNEGSKA (reference sequence). Trimming shortened V by 3 bases and J by 8 bases, and 14 bases separated the two germline ends. CDR3 size: 14 residues. The CDR3 coding sequence is TGCAGTGCTAGGCCCGGCCCAGGGGATTCACCCCTCCACTTT. The encoded protein is CSARPGPGDSPLHF.

This clonotype was counted once. The chain carries TRBV7-9 and TRBJ2-7; TRBD1 matches 8 bases. CDR3 length: 15 residues. The germline V gene has CDR1 SEHNR and CDR2 FQNEAQ (reference sequence). V shed 4 bases, J shed 0 bases, and the junction held 5 bases outside the gene matches. In nucleotides, the CDR3 is TGTGCCAGCAGCTCTCAGACAGGGGCCTCCTACGAGCAGTACTTC. Its translation: CASSSQTGASYEQYF.

This clonotype occurred a few times. The chain recombines TRBV25-1 with TRBJ2-7; 7 positions match TRBD1. V gave up 6 bases and J gave up 6 bases; unmatched junction bases: 17. CDR1 and CDR2 from the germline V gene are MGHDK and SYGVNS. There are 16 residues in the CDR3. CDR3 sequence: CASSSAWTGSSSEQYF. The CDR3 nucleotides are TGTGCCAGCAGCTCCGCCTGGACAGGTTCTTCAAGCGAGCAGTACTTC.

This clonotype was found many times. The V gene is TRBV4-3, the J gene TRBJ2-6; TRBD2 is a possible D gene (6 bases). The CDR3 is made up of 16 amino acids. V was shortened by 0 bases and J by 1 base, with 7 bases between the two germline ends. Germline assignment: CDR1 LGHNA and CDR2 YSLEER. The CDR3 here is CASSQDRGSGANVLTF. CDR3 bases: TGCGCCAGCAGCCAAGATCGGGGGTCTGGGGCCAACGTCCTGACTTTC.

The rearrangement joins TRBV7-3 to TRBJ1-2, with 8 bases that match TRBD1. The ends lost 2 bases at V and 7 bases at J; junction bases unmatched: 3. The germline V gene has CDR1 SGHTA and CDR2 FQGTGA. This CDR3 comprises 13 residues. Written as DNA, the CDR3 is TGTGCCAGCAGCTTATCAGGGGGCAGTGGCTACACCTTC. Protein sequence: CASSLSGGSGYTF. The full variable domain, completed using reference TRBV7-3 and TRBJ1-2, is GAGVSQTPSNKVTEKGKYVELRCDPISGHTALYWYRQSLGQGPEFLIYFQGTGAADDSGLPNDRFFAVRPEGSVSTLKIQRTERGDSAVYLCASSLSGGSGYTFGSGTRLTVV.

The V call is TRBV12-3 or TRBV12-4, the J call TRBJ1-5; no firm D call. There are 15 residues in the CDR3. Deletions cut 0 bases from V and 0 bases from J, with 6 bases between. CDR3 nucleotide sequence: TGTGCCAGCAGTTTAGCCTCCGATAGCAATCAGCCCCAGCATTTT. It specifies CASSLASDSNQPQHF.

This chain's CDR3 is CASSKTASGPPFTDTQYF. CDR3 coding DNA: TGTGCCAGCAGTAAGACGGCTAGCGGTCCCCCATTCACAGATACGCAGTATTTT. The chain joins TRBV4-2 to TRBJ2-3; 7 positions agree with TRBD2. This CDR3 region has 18 residues. Trimming at V came to 6 bases and at J to 2 bases, leaving 17 bases not matched to a gene. Germline V gene sequence: CDR1 LGHNA, CDR2 YNFKEQ.